The present TCR beta chain was sequenced within a study of blood T cell repertoires in COVID-19. Study-wide context: Donors in the United States, Italy and Spain gave samples during acute or convalescent COVID-19.

The repertoire was sequenced with immunoSEQ multiplex PCR; TCRdb's copy has only in-frame clones and lacks some. Of hundreds of thousands of clones in the sample, 70% to 90% are singletons; the top ten hold roughly 16%. The germline CDR1 and CDR2 sequences are SGHNT and YYREEE (reference sequence). The CDR3 sequence is 16 residues long. Trimming cost V 0 bases and J 5 bases, with 12 bases left between them. Sequences were obtained from PBMCs or T cells enriched from blood (not recorded which). The chain combines TRBV5-4 with TRBJ1-6; D might be TRBD1 (6 bases). This receptor was obtained from a young man who had recovered from COVID-19. The CDR3 region has the DNA TGTGCCAGCAGCTTGGGGACAGCCATTGATAATTCACCCCTCCACTTT. Protein sequence: CASSLGTAIDNSPLHF. Variable domain in full (rest from reference TRBV5-4 and TRBJ1-6): ETGVTQSPTHLIKTRGQQVTLRCSSQSGHNTVSWYQQALGQGPQFIFQYYREEENGRGNFPPRFSGLQFPNYSSELNVNALELDDSALYLCASSLGTAIDNSPLHFGNGTRLTVT.